This T cell receptor (beta chain) was identified in a study of blood T cell repertoires in COVID-19. As for the study in general: Collection of acute and convalescent COVID-19 samples took place in the United States, Italy and Spain. The cDNA or gDNA used as material had been derived from T cells, B-cell-depleted T cells, or PBMCs.

As processed by the authors: It was from reference gene primer amplification that nucleated cell counts were estimated. The method was immunoSEQ multiplex PCR; TCRdb's version includes in-frame clones alone and lacks a portion of them. V, J and clone size are those of that table, while D and trimming were read from the DNA. The table shows 120,000 to 150,000 clones, with roughly 82% occurring only once. The TCR originated in a human donor in a cohort sampled during active COVID-19. The sample comprised peripheral blood.

The DNA of the CDR3 is TGTGCCAGCAGGGACCAGGGGATATACAATGAGCAGTTCTTC. Amino acid sequence: CASRDQGIYNEQFF. The genes are TRBV6-6 and TRBJ2-1; weak D call: TRBD1 (6 bases). Deletions cut 6 bases from V and 4 bases from J, with 13 bases between. The germline CDR1 and CDR2 sequences are MNHNY and SVGAGI (reference sequence). CDR3 length: 14 amino acids.